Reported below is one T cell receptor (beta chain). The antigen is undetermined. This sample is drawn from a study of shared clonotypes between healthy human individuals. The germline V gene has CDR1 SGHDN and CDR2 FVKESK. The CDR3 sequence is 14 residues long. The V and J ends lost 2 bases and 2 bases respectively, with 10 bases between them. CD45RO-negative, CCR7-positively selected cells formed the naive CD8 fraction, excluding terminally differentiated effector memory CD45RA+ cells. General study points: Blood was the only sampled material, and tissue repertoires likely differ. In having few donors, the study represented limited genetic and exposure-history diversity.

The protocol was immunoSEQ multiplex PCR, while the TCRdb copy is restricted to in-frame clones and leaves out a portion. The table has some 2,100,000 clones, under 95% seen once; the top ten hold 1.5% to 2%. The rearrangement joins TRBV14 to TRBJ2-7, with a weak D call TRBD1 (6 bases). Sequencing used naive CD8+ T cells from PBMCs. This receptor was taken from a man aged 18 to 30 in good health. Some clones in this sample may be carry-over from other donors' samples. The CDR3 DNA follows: TGTGCCAGCAGCCAACAGGGGTTCGCCTACGAGCAGTACTTC. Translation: CASSQQGFAYEQYF. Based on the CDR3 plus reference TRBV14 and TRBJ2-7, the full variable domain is EAGVTQFPSHSVIEKGQTVTLRCDPISGHDNLYWYRRVMGKEIKFLLHFVKESKQDESGMPNNRFLAERTGGTYSTLKVQPAELEDSGVYFCASSQQGFAYEQYFGPGTRLTVT.